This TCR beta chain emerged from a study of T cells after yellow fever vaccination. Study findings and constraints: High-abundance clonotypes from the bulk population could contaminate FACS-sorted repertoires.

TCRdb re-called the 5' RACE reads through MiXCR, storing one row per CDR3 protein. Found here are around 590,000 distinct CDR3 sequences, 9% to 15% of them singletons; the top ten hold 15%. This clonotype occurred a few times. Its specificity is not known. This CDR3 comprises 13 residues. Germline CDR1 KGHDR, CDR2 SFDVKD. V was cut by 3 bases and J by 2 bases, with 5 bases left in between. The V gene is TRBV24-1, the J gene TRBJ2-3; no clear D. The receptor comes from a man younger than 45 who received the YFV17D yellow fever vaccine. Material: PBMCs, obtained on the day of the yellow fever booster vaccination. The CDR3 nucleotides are TGTGCCACCAGTGATCCATACACAGATACGCAGTATTTT. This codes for CATSDPYTDTQYF.